Listed below are T cell receptor beta chains from one sample, sequenced in a study of T cells in Graves' hyperthyroidism and ophthalmopathy. In TCRdb, the multiplex PCR reads were re-called with MiXCR into one record per CDR3 protein. There are hundreds of thousands of distinct CDR3 sequences in the sample; less than 15% occur only once, and roughly 10% lies in the top ten. Specimen: blood. These receptors all stem from a woman between 18 and 29 years old with Graves' hyperthyroidism. The CDR3 runs from the conserved cysteine through the conserved F or W. D genes are given only for firm matches. Clone sizes are given selectively: once, few, many, or a class where the clone is expanded.

abundance: few
d_gene: .
v_gene: TRBV24-1
j_gene: TRBJ2-1
CDR3aa: CATSDPGGFNEQFF
CDR3nt: TGTGCCACCAGTGATCCCGGCGGCTTCAATGAGCAGTTCTTC

abundance: .
d_gene: .
v_gene: TRBV6-1
j_gene: TRBJ1-5
CDR3aa: CASSQGWGPNQPQHF
CDR3nt: TGTGCCAGCAGTCAGGGCTGGGGGCCAAATCAGCCCCAGCATTTT

abundance: few
d_gene: TRBD1
v_gene: TRBV6-1
j_gene: TRBJ2-1
CDR3aa: CASSEGTGGGRQFF
CDR3nt: TGTGCCAGCAGTGAGGGGACAGGGGGGGGGCGGCAGTTCTTC

abundance: many
d_gene: TRBD1
v_gene: TRBV2
j_gene: TRBJ2-7
CDR3aa: CASSLTGAVEQYF
CDR3nt: TGTGCCAGCAGCCTAACAGGGGCAGTTGAGCAGTACTTC

abundance: once
d_gene: TRBD1
v_gene: TRBV2
j_gene: TRBJ1-2
CDR3aa: CAMGTRDRAYGYTF
CDR3nt: TGTGCCATGGGTACCCGGGACAGAGCCTATGGCTACACCTTC

abundance: .
d_gene: TRBD2
v_gene: TRBV27
j_gene: TRBJ2-2
CDR3aa: CATAKAHSGRSDGELFF
CDR3nt: TGTGCCACCGCAAAGGCCCATAGCGGGAGGTCCGACGGGGAGCTGTTTTTT

abundance: many
d_gene: .
v_gene: TRBV7-2
j_gene: TRBJ2-7
CDR3aa: CASSPTAAYEQYF
CDR3nt: TGTGCCAGCAGCCCTACAGCGGCATACGAGCAGTACTTC

abundance: many
d_gene: TRBD2
v_gene: TRBV11-3
j_gene: TRBJ2-1
CDR3aa: CASSPNSGSSYNEQFF
CDR3nt: TGTGCCAGCAGCCCTAATAGCGGGAGCTCCTACAATGAGCAGTTCTTC

abundance: many
d_gene: .
v_gene: TRBV7-8
j_gene: TRBJ2-1
CDR3aa: CASKSLAGEQFF
CDR3nt: TGTGCCAGCAAGTCACTAGCTGGGGAGCAGTTCTTC

abundance: .
d_gene: .
v_gene: TRBV18
j_gene: TRBJ1-5
CDR3aa: CASSSNNNQPQHF
CDR3nt: TGTGCCAGCTCATCGAACAATAATCAGCCCCAGCATTTT

abundance: .
d_gene: TRBD1
v_gene: TRBV20-1
j_gene: TRBJ2-7
CDR3aa: CSARDVQGAVRSYEQYF
CDR3nt: TGCAGTGCTAGAGATGTACAGGGGGCGGTTCGTTCCTACGAGCAGTACTTC

abundance: many
d_gene: TRBD2
v_gene: TRBV5-4
j_gene: TRBJ2-7
CDR3aa: CASSRAAGEGHEQYF
CDR3nt: TGTGCCAGCAGCAGGGCGGCGGGGGAGGGACACGAGCAGTACTTC

abundance: many
d_gene: TRBD1
v_gene: TRBV15
j_gene: TRBJ2-7
CDR3aa: CATSRDRQGSYEQYF
CDR3nt: TGTGCCACCAGCAGAGATAGACAGGGATCCTACGAGCAGTACTTC

abundance: .
d_gene: .
v_gene: TRBV5-1
j_gene: TRBJ1-1
CDR3aa: CASRKSPNTEAFF
CDR3nt: TGCGCCAGCAGAAAGAGCCCGAACACTGAAGCTTTCTTT

abundance: .
d_gene: TRBD2
v_gene: TRBV7-3
j_gene: TRBJ2-1
CDR3aa: CASSPGGGRWGEQFF
CDR3nt: TGTGCCAGCAGCCCGGGAGGGGGTCGGTGGGGTGAGCAGTTCTTC

abundance: many
d_gene: .
v_gene: TRBV5-1
j_gene: TRBJ2-1
CDR3aa: CASSLAADFDEQFF
CDR3nt: TGCGCCAGCAGCTTGGCGGCGGATTTCGATGAGCAGTTCTTC

abundance: .
d_gene: .
v_gene: TRBV9
j_gene: TRBJ2-1
CDR3aa: CASSVDSGSMNEQFF
CDR3nt: TGTGCCAGCAGCGTAGATAGTGGTAGTATGAATGAGCAGTTCTTC

abundance: few
d_gene: .
v_gene: TRBV29-1
j_gene: TRBJ2-7
CDR3aa: CSVRAGRTPYEQYF
CDR3nt: TGCAGCGTTAGGGCAGGGCGTACTCCCTACGAGCAGTACTTC

abundance: many
d_gene: TRBD2
v_gene: TRBV7-2
j_gene: TRBJ2-5
CDR3aa: CASSSTSGGGGTQYF
CDR3nt: TGTGCCAGCAGTTCAACTAGCGGGGGGGGAGGGACCCAGTACTTC

abundance: .
d_gene: .
v_gene: TRBV12-3/TRBV12-4
j_gene: TRBJ2-6
CDR3aa: CASSLGLGEHKGSRANVLTF
CDR3nt: TGTGCCAGCAGTTTGGGGCTAGGGGAACACAAGGGGAGTAGGGCCAACGTCCTGACTTTC

abundance: few
d_gene: .
v_gene: TRBV19
j_gene: TRBJ2-3
CDR3aa: CASSIGSSGYTDTQYF
CDR3nt: TGTGCCAGTAGTATCGGGAGTAGCGGTTACACAGATACGCAGTATTTT

abundance: .
d_gene: .
v_gene: TRBV7-2
j_gene: TRBJ1-5
CDR3aa: CASSLAGGVSNQPQHF
CDR3nt: TGTGCCAGCAGCTTAGCGGGGGGGGTGAGCAATCAGCCCCAGCATTTT

abundance: few
d_gene: TRBD2
v_gene: TRBV4-3
j_gene: TRBJ2-2
CDR3aa: CASSQDLPLAGVVSGELFF
CDR3nt: TGCGCCAGCAGCCAAGATCTTCCCCTAGCGGGAGTGGTGTCCGGGGAGCTGTTTTTT

abundance: .
d_gene: TRBD2
v_gene: TRBV9
j_gene: TRBJ2-1
CDR3aa: CASSVSGGLYNEQFF
CDR3nt: TGTGCCAGCAGCGTAAGCGGGGGTCTCTACAATGAGCAGTTCTTC

abundance: .
d_gene: TRBD1
v_gene: TRBV28
j_gene: TRBJ1-4
CDR3aa: CASSSPTGTEKLFF
CDR3nt: TGTGCCAGCAGTTCACCGACAGGGACGGAAAAACTGTTTTTT

abundance: few
d_gene: .
v_gene: TRBV7-3
j_gene: TRBJ2-1
CDR3aa: CASSLSQGAEQFF
CDR3nt: TGTGCCAGCAGCCTTTCACAGGGAGCTGAGCAGTTCTTC

abundance: .
d_gene: .
v_gene: TRBV19
j_gene: TRBJ1-2
CDR3aa: CASSPQANYGYTF
CDR3nt: TGTGCCAGTAGTCCACAGGCTAACTATGGCTACACCTTC

abundance: few
d_gene: TRBD1
v_gene: TRBV19
j_gene: TRBJ1-5
CDR3aa: CASSFSGDRVFQPQHF
CDR3nt: TGTGCCAGTAGTTTTAGCGGGGACAGGGTTTTTCAGCCCCAGCATTTT

abundance: many
d_gene: TRBD2
v_gene: TRBV3-1
j_gene: TRBJ2-2
CDR3aa: CASSPRGTSAYTGELFF
CDR3nt: TGTGCCAGCAGCCCCCGCGGGACTAGCGCTTACACCGGGGAGCTGTTTTTT

abundance: .
d_gene: TRBD1
v_gene: TRBV19
j_gene: TRBJ1-4
CDR3aa: CASSARQGRKLFF
CDR3nt: TGTGCCAGTAGTGCCCGACAGGGTAGAAAACTGTTTTTT

abundance: many
d_gene: .
v_gene: TRBV2
j_gene: TRBJ1-2
CDR3aa: CASTRDHRQDGYTF
CDR3nt: TGTGCCAGCACTCGGGACCACCGTCAGGATGGCTACACCTTC

abundance: .
d_gene: .
v_gene: TRBV7-9
j_gene: TRBJ2-4
CDR3aa: CASSLIGRIQYF
CDR3nt: TGTGCCAGCAGCTTAATAGGGCGGATTCAGTACTTC

abundance: many
d_gene: .
v_gene: TRBV5-1
j_gene: TRBJ1-1
CDR3aa: CASRKPMNTEAFF
CDR3nt: TGCGCCAGCAGAAAACCGATGAACACTGAAGCTTTCTTT

abundance: many
d_gene: TRBD1
v_gene: TRBV2
j_gene: TRBJ1-1
CDR3aa: CASRSGTGATEAFF
CDR3nt: TGTGCCAGCCGATCCGGGACAGGGGCGACTGAAGCTTTCTTT